This entry lists 30 T cell receptor beta chains sequenced from one sample in a study of identical twins. A single record per CDR3 protein comes from TCRdb applying MiXCR to the 5' RACE reads. The table has 1.5 million to 2 million distinct CDR3 sequences, about 31% seen once. The sample was cord blood. The receptors shown here come from a newborn girl in good health.

This clonotype appeared many times. The chain uses TRBV11-2 and TRBJ2-3; perhaps TRBD2 as D (6 bases). CDR3 length: 15 amino acids. V gave up 4 bases and J gave up 2 bases, with 13 bases separating them. CDR1 SGHAT and CDR2 FQNNGV come from the germline V gene. CDR3 DNA sequence: TGTGCCAGCAGCTCCCGGGGAGGCCTCACAGATACGCAGTATTTT. Translation gives CASSSRGGLTDTQYF. Using reference TRBV11-2 and TRBJ2-3 for the parts outside the CDR3, the full variable domain is EAGVAQSPRYKIIEKRQSVAFWCNPISGHATLYWYQQILGQGPKLLIQFQNNGVVDDSQLPKDRFSAERLKGVDSTLKIQPAKLEDSAVYLCASSSRGGLTDTQYFGPGTRLTVL.

In its sample, this clonotype was seen a few times. The genes are TRBV12-3 or TRBV12-4 and TRBJ2-3; TRBD2 matches 9 bases. The CDR3 contains 15 residues. V lost 8 bases to trimming and J lost 3 bases; unmatched junction nucleotides: 9. CDR3 residues: CASGLAGVLTDTQYF. CDR3 DNA sequence: TGTGCCAGCGGATTAGCGGGAGTTTTGACAGATACGCAGTATTTT.

This clonotype has just a few counts. This sequence joins TRBV9 and TRBJ2-3; possibly TRBD1 for D (5 bases). The CDR3 sequence is 13 residues long. Germline CDR1 is SGDLS and CDR2 is YYNGEE. Trimming took 0 bases from V and 9 from J, leaving 11 bases between them. CDR3 sequence reads: CASSVAGRQTQYF. The CDR3 nucleotides read TGTGCCAGCAGCGTAGCTGGCCGACAGACGCAGTATTTT.

This clonotype was observed a few times. The chain has TRBV6-6 and TRBJ2-7; 7 bases align to TRBD2. CDR3 length: 15 amino acids. Germline loops: CDR1 MNHNY, CDR2 SVGAGI (reference sequence). J was trimmed by 5 bases and V by 0 bases; bases with no gene match: 7. Written as DNA, the CDR3 is TGTGCCAGCAGTTACTCTGGGACTACCGCCGACGAGCAGTACTTC. It codes for CASSYSGTTADEQYF.

For the CDR3, the DNA is TGTGCCTGGAGTGTAATGGACGGCTATGGCTACACCTTC. This codes for CAWSVMDGYGYTF. J is TRBJ1-2 and V is TRBV30, with D unclear. CDR3 length equals 13 residues. In germline, CDR1 is GTSNPN, CDR2 SVGIG (reference sequence). Trimming stripped 0 bases from V and 4 bases from J, with 9 bases between.

The rearrangement uses TRBV27 and TRBJ1-5; D might be TRBD1 (5 bases). Germline V gives CDR1 MNHEY, CDR2 SMNVEV (reference sequence). The CDR3 consists of 12 residues. Trimming removed 10 bases from V and 5 bases from J, with 12 bases in between. The CDR3 DNA reads as TGTGCCACCAGGACGGGGGATCAGCCCCAGCATTTT. This sequence encodes CATRTGDQPQHF.

The gene calls are TRBV4-1 and TRBJ2-1; D is perhaps TRBD2 (5 bases). The CDR3 is 17 residues long. From germline, CDR1 is MGHRA and CDR2 YSYEKL. Trimming left V 0 bases short and J 0 bases short, with 12 bases between. CDR3 sequence (DNA): TGCGCCAGCAGCCAAGAAGGTCGGGGTTTCTCCTACAATGAGCAGTTCTTC. It yields the protein CASSQEGRGFSYNEQFF.

The sample holds many counts of this clonotype. The gene calls are TRBV29-1 and TRBJ2-1; TRBD2 might be the D (6 bases). CDR3 size: 15 residues. The V gene's germline CDR1 is SQVTM and CDR2 ANQGSEA. Trimming took 1 base from V and 5 from J, leaving 15 bases between them. The DNA of the CDR3 is TGCAGCGTTGAAGTTCGGGGGATTACAGACAATGAGCAGTTCTTC. This translates into CSVEVRGITDNEQFF.

This clonotype was recorded a few times. The chain is built from TRBV5-1 and TRBJ1-1; a possible D gene is TRBD1 (6 bases). This CDR3 spans 16 amino acids. CDR1 and CDR2 from the germline V gene are SGHRS and YFSETQ. Between the trimmed V and J ends, which lost 6 bases and 4 bases, there was a span of 22 bases. The CDR3 loop reads CASTALSQGSGTEAFF. The CDR3 DNA follows: TGCGCCAGCACCGCTCTCTCACAGGGATCCGGCACTGAAGCTTTCTTT.

This clonotype was seen more than once but under ten times. The chain is built from TRBV20-1 and TRBJ2-4; D is perhaps TRBD1 (5 bases). The CDR3 sequence is 15 residues long. Trimming took off 6 bases at V and 0 bases at J, with 15 bases between the two ends. The germline CDR1 and CDR2 sequences are DFQATT and SNEGSKA (reference sequence). CDR3 protein: CSAGLTGVAKNIQYF. Written as DNA, the CDR3 is TGCAGTGCCGGCCTTACAGGTGTAGCCAAAAACATTCAGTACTTC.

This clonotype turned up a few times. This chain links TRBV28 with TRBJ1-2; D call uncertain. V shed 5 bases and J shed 8 bases, with 15 bases lying between them. From germline, CDR1 is MDHEN and CDR2 SYDVKM. CDR3 length equals 13 residues. The CDR3 loop reads CASSGVDSGGYTF. CDR3 in DNA: TGTGCCAGCAGTGGGGTAGACTCCGGGGGCTACACCTTC.

This clonotype was detected only a few times. The V gene is TRBV10-3, the J gene TRBJ2-3, with 7 bases lining up with TRBD2. Trimming at V came to 4 bases and at J to 4 bases, leaving 5 bases not matched to a gene. CDR3 length: 14 residues. The V gene's germline CDR1 is ENHRY and CDR2 SYGVKD. The DNA for the CDR3 is TGTGCCATCAGTGGGGGTCGGGAGGCAGATACGCAGTATTTT. Its translation is CAISGGREADTQYF.

The chain couples TRBV29-1 to TRBJ2-5; D is unclear. This CDR3 spans 14 amino acids. The germline CDR1 and CDR2 sequences are SQVTM and ANQGSEA. The V end was cut by 4 bases, the J end by 5 bases, with 17 bases between. CDR3 nucleotides: TGCAGCGTTGTATCTGGGCTCCACAAGGAGACCCAGTACTTC. Residues: CSVVSGLHKETQYF.

The rearrangement links TRBV21-1 to TRBJ2-5; the tabulated D call, TRBD1, remains unverified against the DNA. The DNA end favors TRBJ2-7, so the J call may be wrong. TRBV21-1 is a recognized pseudogene. The CDR3 is made up of 16 amino acids. This CDR3 is CASRFLRDRGRGEQYF. The CDR3 DNA reads as TGTGCCAGCAGATTCCTCCGGGACAGGGGGCGCGGCGAGCAGTACTTC.

This clonotype was seen a few times. This sequence joins TRBV20-1 and TRBJ2-2; possibly TRBD2 for D (6 bases). Per the germline V gene, CDR1 is DFQATT and CDR2 is SNEGSKA (reference sequence). This CDR3 is 14 amino acids long. V was cut by 2 bases and J by 3 bases, with 10 bases left in between. CDR3 sequence (DNA): TGCAGTGCTAGATCGCGGGGACACACCGGGGAGCTGTTTTTT. It translates to CSARSRGHTGELFF.

This clonotype was detected many times. The CDR3: CASSFSLAGNEQFF. In nucleotides, the CDR3 is TGTGCCAGCAGTTTCTCTCTAGCGGGGAATGAGCAGTTCTTC. The gene calls are TRBV27 and TRBJ2-1; 9 bases line up with TRBD2. The length of the CDR3 is 14 residues. Per the germline V gene, CDR1 is MNHEY and CDR2 is SMNVEV (reference sequence). V shed 3 bases, J shed 7 bases, and the junction held 4 bases outside the gene matches.

The chain carries TRBV5-6 and TRBJ2-7; 7 bases map to TRBD2. This CDR3 has 15 amino acids. With 0 bases clipped from V and 4 bases from J, the junction kept 7 bases outside the gene matches. CDR1 and CDR2 from the germline V gene are SGHDT and YYEEEE. The CDR3 bases are TGTGCCAGCAGCTTGGTGACTAGCAGTCGATACGAGCAGTACTTC. Its translation: CASSLVTSSRYEQYF.

Comments on this clonotype: The junction departs from germline at one end; a sequencing error may be responsible. The chain has TRBV5-1 and TRBJ1-1; 8 positions match TRBD1. This CDR3 is built from 15 residues. The germline V gene has CDR1 SGHRS and CDR2 YFSETQ. CDR3 sequence (DNA): TGTGCCAGCAGTTACTCCGGGACAGGGAACACTGAAGCTTTCTTT. It is translated as CASSYSGTGNTEAFF.

The rearrangement joins TRBV20-1 to TRBJ1-2; no reliable D call. Germline V gives CDR1 DFQATT, CDR2 SNEGSKA (reference sequence). Trimming removed 5 bases from V and 8 bases from J, with 12 bases in between. The CDR3 totals 11 residues. The CDR3 DNA reads as TGCAGTGCTCCCCGCTTAGAGGGCTACACCTTC. This translates into CSAPRLEGYTF.

This clonotype was seen more than once but under ten times. V usage is TRBV28 and J usage is TRBJ2-7; a weak D match, TRBD2 (6 bases). Trimming took 6 bases from V and 0 from J, leaving 15 bases between them. The germline CDR1 and CDR2 sequences are MDHEN and SYDVKM. This CDR3 has 15 amino acids. Here the CDR3 reads CASSLTGLLSYEQYF. The CDR3 DNA is TGTGCCAGCAGCCTGACGGGACTCCTCTCCTACGAGCAGTACTTC.

J is TRBJ1-1 and V is TRBV20-1; 9 nucleotides match TRBD1. Germline V CDR1 and CDR2: DFQATT, SNEGSKA (reference sequence). The J segment lost 0 bases and the V segment lost 6 bases, leaving 2 bases of the junction unmatched. The CDR3 sequence is 13 residues long. CDR3 coding DNA: TGCAGTGCGGACAGGGGATTGAACACTGAAGCTTTCTTT. Amino acid sequence: CSADRGLNTEAFF.

In this sample, this clonotype turned up a few times. V gene TRBV20-1 combines with J gene TRBJ1-5; 7 nucleotides agree with TRBD1. The germline CDR1 and CDR2 sequences are DFQATT and SNEGSKA (reference sequence). V lost 6 bases, J lost 3 bases, and 8 bases stayed unmatched. The CDR3 is 14 residues long. The CDR3 region has the DNA TGCAGTGCAGGGGGCGATGGATTCAATCAGCCCCAGCATTTT. It specifies CSAGGDGFNQPQHF.

This chain connects TRBV5-1 to TRBJ2-2; the match to TRBD2 covers 10 bases. The V and J ends lost 1 base and 0 bases, in that order; junction bases with no gene match: 9. The CDR3 is 19 amino acids. Germline V CDR1 and CDR2: SGHRS, YFSETQ. CDR3 loop: CASSLWSASGGSNTGELFF. The CDR3 region has the DNA TGCGCCAGCAGCTTGTGGTCGGCTAGCGGGGGTTCGAACACCGGGGAGCTGTTTTTT.

This clonotype appeared a few times. J is TRBJ2-3 and V is TRBV20-1, with D uncertain. The CDR3 length is 14 residues. V was clipped by 1 base and J by 2 bases, with 10 bases between them. Germline CDR1 and CDR2: DFQATT and SNEGSKA (reference sequence). The CDR3 DNA is TGCAGTGCTAGAGCGGCCCTTTCCACAGATACGCAGTATTTT. Protein product: CSARAALSTDTQYF.

Only a few counts were recorded for this clonotype. This rearrangement joins TRBV11-2 to TRBJ2-3, with TRBD2 identical over 11 bases. This CDR3 contains 15 residues. With 7 bases clipped from V and 5 bases from J, the junction kept 8 bases outside the gene matches. Germline CDR1 SGHAT, CDR2 FQNNGV. CDR3 nucleotides: TGTGCCAGCACCCTGACTAGCGGGATTAAAGATACGCAGTATTTT. Its translation: CASTLTSGIKDTQYF.

The J gene is TRBJ2-3, the V gene TRBV12-3 or TRBV12-4; D is perhaps TRBD2 (6 bases). CDR3 size: 15 residues. The germline V and J ends were trimmed by 6 bases and 4 bases, with 17 bases remaining between them. The CDR3 here is CASRSRRGRADTQYF. The CDR3 DNA sequence: TGTGCCAGCAGATCCCGACGGGGGAGAGCAGATACGCAGTATTTT.

This clonotype was recorded a few times. The rearrangement links TRBV6-6 to TRBJ1-1; D is ambiguous. Germline V gene data show CDR1 as MNHNY and CDR2 as SVGAGI (reference sequence). This CDR3 is 12 amino acids long. V dropped 4 bases and J dropped 4 bases, with 7 bases sitting between them. The CDR3 reads CASSFRPTEAFF. The CDR3 DNA follows: TGTGCCAGCAGTTTCCGCCCCACTGAAGCTTTCTTT.

The genes are TRBV4-2 and TRBJ2-5, with 7 nucleotides matching TRBD1. Trimming at V came to 4 bases and at J to 11 bases, leaving 16 bases not matched to a gene. The CDR3 extends over 15 amino acids. Looked up from germline, CDR1 is LGHNA and CDR2 is YNFKEQ. The CDR3 region is CASSPLGGSGNEQYF. The CDR3 region has the DNA TGTGCCAGCAGCCCCCTAGGGGGCTCGGGCAATGAGCAGTACTTC.

This clonotype showed up many times. CDR3 DNA: TGTGCCAGCAGCCAAGATGGTCAGGGAGGTGGCTACACCTTC. This translates into CASSQDGQGGGYTF. The chain links TRBV3-1 to TRBJ1-2; TRBD1 is a possible D gene (5 bases). This CDR3 is built from 14 residues. V was pared by 0 bases and J by 7 bases, with 12 bases between. Germline assignment: CDR1 LGHDT and CDR2 YNNKEL (reference sequence).

This clonotype was picked up many times. The gene calls are TRBV4-2 and TRBJ2-1; 8 bases fit TRBD2. Germline CDR1 and CDR2: LGHNA and YNFKEQ. Trimming at V came to 4 bases and at J to 4 bases, leaving 6 bases not matched to a gene. CDR3 size: 15 residues. DNA of the CDR3: TGTGCCAGCAGCCCCGGGACTAGGGCTTACAATGAGCAGTTCTTC. Translation gives CASSPGTRAYNEQFF.